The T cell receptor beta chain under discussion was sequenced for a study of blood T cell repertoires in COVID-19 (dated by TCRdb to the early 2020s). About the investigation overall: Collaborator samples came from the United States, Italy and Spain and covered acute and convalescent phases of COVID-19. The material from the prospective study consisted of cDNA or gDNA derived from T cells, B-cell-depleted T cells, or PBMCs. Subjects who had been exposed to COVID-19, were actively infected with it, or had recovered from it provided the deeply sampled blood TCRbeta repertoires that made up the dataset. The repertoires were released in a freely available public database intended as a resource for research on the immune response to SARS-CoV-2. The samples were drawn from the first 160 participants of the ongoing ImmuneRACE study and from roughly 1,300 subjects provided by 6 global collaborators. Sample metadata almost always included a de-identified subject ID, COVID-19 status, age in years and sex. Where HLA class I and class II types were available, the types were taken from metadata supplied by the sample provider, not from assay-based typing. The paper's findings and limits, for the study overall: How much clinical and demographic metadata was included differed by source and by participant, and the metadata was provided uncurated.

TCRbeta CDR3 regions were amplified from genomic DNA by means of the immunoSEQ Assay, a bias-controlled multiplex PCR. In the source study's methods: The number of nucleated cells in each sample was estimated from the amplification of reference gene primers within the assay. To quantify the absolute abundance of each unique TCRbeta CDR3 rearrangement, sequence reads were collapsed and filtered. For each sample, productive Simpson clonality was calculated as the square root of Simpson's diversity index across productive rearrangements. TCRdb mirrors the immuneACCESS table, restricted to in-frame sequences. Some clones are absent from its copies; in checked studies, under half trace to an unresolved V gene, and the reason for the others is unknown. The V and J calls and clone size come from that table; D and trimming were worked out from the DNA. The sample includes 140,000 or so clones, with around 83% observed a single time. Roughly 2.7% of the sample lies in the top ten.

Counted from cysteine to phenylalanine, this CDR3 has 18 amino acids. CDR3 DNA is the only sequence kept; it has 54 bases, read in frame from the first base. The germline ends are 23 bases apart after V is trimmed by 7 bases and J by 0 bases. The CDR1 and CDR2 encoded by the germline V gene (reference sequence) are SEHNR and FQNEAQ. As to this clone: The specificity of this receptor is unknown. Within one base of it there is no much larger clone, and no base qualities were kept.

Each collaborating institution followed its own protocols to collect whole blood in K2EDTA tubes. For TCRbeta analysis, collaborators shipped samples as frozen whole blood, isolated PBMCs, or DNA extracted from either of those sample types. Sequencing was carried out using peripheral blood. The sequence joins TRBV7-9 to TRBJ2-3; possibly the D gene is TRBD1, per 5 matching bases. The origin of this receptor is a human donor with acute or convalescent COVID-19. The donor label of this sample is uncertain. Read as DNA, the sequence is TGTGCCAGCACCTTGGATTGGGGCTTATTAACTAGCACAGATACGCAGTATTTT. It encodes CASTLDWGLLTSTDTQYF.